Listed below are T cell receptor beta chains from one sample, sequenced in a study of response to subunit inactivated influenza vaccine. TCRdb independently ran MiXCR on the RT-PCR reads; one entry per CDR3 protein. This sample carries hundreds of thousands of distinct CDR3 sequences, 7.6% of them seen once, and the ten largest clones take roughly 13%. Sequenced here: PBMCs from blood, sampled around 25 months after vaccination. The source of these receptors is a man in his fifties or sixties who received an inactivated influenza vaccine. The CDR3 runs from the conserved cysteine through the conserved F or W. D genes are given only for firm matches. Expanded clones are given a class, and other clones once, few, many or no size at all.

few,TRBJ2-2,TRBD1,TRBV29-1,CSVAGTGVTGELFF,TGCAGCGTGGCCGGGACAGGGGTCACCGGGGAGCTGTTTTTT
many,TRBJ2-2,.,TRBV7-2,CASSLRSLNTGELFF,TGTGCCAGCAGCTTAAGGTCTTTGAACACCGGGGAGCTGTTTTTT
many,TRBJ2-1,TRBD2,TRBV2,CASSDRTSYNEQFF,TGTGCCAGCAGTGACAGGACTAGCTACAATGAGCAGTTCTTC
many,TRBJ2-3,.,TRBV10-2,CASRGGQGRVTDTQYF,TGCGCCAGCAGGGGGGGTCAGGGGCGCGTGACAGATACGCAGTATTTT
many,TRBJ2-7,.,TRBV5-6,CASSSWSSTHEQYF,TGTGCCAGCAGCTCCTGGTCCTCCACCCACGAGCAGTACTTC
many,TRBJ2-2,.,TRBV7-2,CASSFRSTGELFF,TGTGCCAGCAGCTTCAGAAGCACCGGGGAGCTGTTTTTT
.,TRBJ1-4,.,TRBV18,CASSPGRDEKLFF,TGTGCCAGCTCACCGGGACGCGATGAAAAACTGTTTTTT
.,TRBJ2-7,TRBD1,TRBV29-1,CSVAQGAIYEQYF,TGCAGCGTTGCACAGGGGGCTATCTACGAGCAGTACTTC
.,TRBJ2-5,TRBD2,TRBV12-3/TRBV12-4,CASSLGGGMETQYF,TGTGCCAGCAGTTTAGGGGGGGGGATGGAGACCCAGTACTTC
few,TRBJ2-4,.,TRBV18,CASSPGSRNIQYF,TGTGCCAGCTCACCAGGCTCAAGGAACATTCAGTACTTC
.,TRBJ2-1,TRBD2,TRBV9,CASSPWGGVNEQFF,TGTGCCAGCAGCCCATGGGGGGGAGTGAATGAGCAGTTCTTC
many,TRBJ1-6,.,TRBV7-2,CASSSGRTYNSPLHF,TGTGCCAGCAGCTCGGGACGGACCTATAATTCACCCCTCCACTTT
.,TRBJ2-1,.,TRBV12-3/TRBV12-4,CASRSGARDQFF,TGTGCCAGCAGGTCAGGGGCTCGGGATCAGTTCTTC
few,TRBJ2-1,.,TRBV4-2,CASSSDPGTAPYNEQFF,TGTGCCAGCAGCTCCGACCCGGGGACGGCCCCCTACAATGAGCAGTTCTTC
few,TRBJ2-5,TRBD1,TRBV25-1,CASSETPGQGAWETQYF,TGTGCCAGCAGTGAAACACCGGGACAGGGGGCTTGGGAGACCCAGTACTTC
.,TRBJ2-3,TRBD1,TRBV6-5,CASSYGYDRVSHPGADTQYF,TGTGCCAGCAGTTATGGGTACGACAGGGTTTCTCACCCTGGGGCAGATACGCAGTATTTT
.,TRBJ2-2,.,TRBV29-1,CRVQDPSGELFF,TGCAGAGTTCAGGACCCGTCCGGGGAGCTGTTTTTT
.,TRBJ2-3,TRBD2,TRBV11-2,CASSLFRVGDVREPSTDTQYF,TGTGCCAGCAGCTTATTCCGAGTAGGGGATGTGCGGGAGCCTAGCACAGATACGCAGTATTTT
few,TRBJ2-1,.,TRBV27,CASSLSIDTYNEQFF,TGTGCCAGCAGTTTATCCATAGACACCTACAATGAGCAGTTCTTC
.,TRBJ2-1,.,TRBV6-5,CASSYSRHEQFF,TGTGCCAGCAGTTACTCACGTCATGAGCAGTTCTTC
few,TRBJ2-7,.,TRBV5-1,CASSFGADTEQYF,TGCGCCAGCAGCTTCGGTGCCGATACCGAGCAGTACTTC
many,TRBJ2-2,.,TRBV28,CASSLGQSFGTGELFF,TGTGCCAGCAGTCTGGGACAATCCTTCGGCACCGGGGAGCTGTTTTTT
many,TRBJ2-5,.,TRBV7-8,CASSLVFPGAKQETQYF,TGTGCCAGCAGCTTAGTTTTCCCGGGGGCTAAACAAGAGACCCAGTACTTC
few,TRBJ2-3,.,TRBV6-1,CASSRSVGASTDTQYF,TGTGCCAGCAGCCGTTCGGTGGGGGCTAGCACAGATACGCAGTATTTT
many,TRBJ2-6,.,TRBV10-3,CAIRGQRANVLTF,TGTGCCATCAGAGGCCAAAGGGCCAACGTCCTGACTTTC
few,TRBJ1-5,.,TRBV3-1,CASSQGTRAQHF,TGTGCCAGCAGCCAAGGGACAAGAGCCCAGCATTTT
.,TRBJ2-3,TRBD2,TRBV6-2/TRBV6-3,CASSSFLLAEYTDTQYF,TGTGCCAGCAGTTCCTTCTTACTAGCGGAATACACAGATACGCAGTATTTT
.,TRBJ2-3,.,TRBV4-2,CASSQGVAGPTDTQYF,TGTGCCAGCAGCCAAGGAGTGGCGGGGCCCACAGATACGCAGTATTTT
many,TRBJ2-2,TRBD1,TRBV5-1,CASSLGQGIGTGELFF,TGCGCCAGCAGCTTGGGACAGGGTATAGGCACCGGGGAGCTGTTTTTT
few,TRBJ1-1,TRBD1,TRBV15,CATSGPGGPEAFF,TGTGCCACCAGCGGCCCAGGGGGTCCTGAAGCTTTCTTT
.,TRBJ2-5,.,TRBV3-1,CASSQFQVETQYF,TGTGCCAGCAGCCAATTTCAAGTGGAGACCCAGTACTTC
few,TRBJ2-1,TRBD2,TRBV20-1,CSAPSGTLNQGQFF,TGCAGTGCTCCTAGCGGGACTTTGAACCAAGGGCAGTTCTTC
.,TRBJ2-2,TRBD2,TRBV5-1,CASSPPGLAGTGELFF,TGCGCCAGCAGCCCCCCAGGACTAGCGGGAACCGGGGAGCTGTTTTTT
.,TRBJ1-2,.,TRBV29-1,CSLLDNYGYTF,TGCAGCCTTCTGGACAACTATGGCTACACCTTC
.,TRBJ2-3,.,TRBV20-1,CSATLGVATDTQYF,TGCAGTGCTACCCTCGGGGTCGCAACAGATACGCAGTATTTT
many,TRBJ2-3,TRBD2,TRBV11-2,CASSSGLAGVADTQYF,TGTGCCAGCAGCTCGGGACTAGCGGGGGTGGCAGATACGCAGTATTTT
many,TRBJ2-3,.,TRBV7-2,CASSFGLSTDTQYF,TGTGCCAGCAGTTTCGGGCTGAGCACAGATACGCAGTATTTT
few,TRBJ1-3,.,TRBV21-1,CASSNRPRGLSGNTIYF,TGTGCCAGCAGCAACCGCCCCCGCGGGCTCTCTGGAAACACCATATATTTT
many,TRBJ1-1,TRBD1,TRBV20-1,CSAPRGFSTEAFF,TGCAGTGCTCCCAGGGGGTTTAGCACTGAAGCTTTCTTT
.,TRBJ2-2,TRBD2,TRBV10-3,CAISVGLAGNTGELFF,TGTGCCATCAGTGTCGGGCTAGCGGGAAACACCGGGGAGCTGTTTTTT
few,TRBJ2-7,TRBD1,TRBV10-1,CASAGPTGDGPYEQYF,TGCGCCAGCGCGGGCCCTACAGGGGACGGGCCCTACGAGCAGTACTTC
few,TRBJ2-3,TRBD2,TRBV28,CASPPSGNTDTQYF,TGTGCCAGCCCCCCTAGCGGGAATACAGATACGCAGTATTTT
few,TRBJ2-5,.,TRBV5-1,CASSPEGRKETQYF,TGCGCCAGCAGTCCAGAGGGACGGAAAGAGACCCAGTACTTC
many,TRBJ2-6,.,TRBV7-2,CASSLHPSGANVLTF,TGTGCCAGCAGCTTACATCCCTCTGGGGCCAACGTCCTGACTTTC
few,TRBJ2-1,TRBD2,TRBV14,CASSRPGTREQFF,TGTGCCAGCAGTCGTCCCGGGACTAGAGAGCAGTTCTTC
.,TRBJ2-1,TRBD1,TRBV4-3,CASSRNSGTGFNEQFF,TGCGCCAGCAGCAGAAATTCCGGGACAGGATTCAATGAGCAGTTCTTC
many,TRBJ2-1,TRBD1,TRBV28,CASSLLTSTGLGHEQFF,TGTGCCAGCAGCCTACTAACATCGACAGGGTTAGGCCATGAGCAGTTCTTC
few,TRBJ2-7,.,TRBV5-6,CASSLALSGYSYEQYF,TGTGCCAGCAGCTTGGCCCTAAGCGGTTACTCCTACGAGCAGTACTTC
.,TRBJ2-2,TRBD1,TRBV28,CASSLTQGIGELFF,TGTGCCAGCAGTTTAACACAGGGGATCGGTGAGCTGTTTTTT
many,TRBJ2-5,.,TRBV6-6,CASTWSQETQYF,TGTGCCAGCACCTGGAGCCAAGAGACCCAGTACTTC
many,TRBJ2-7,.,TRBV9,CASSVGRVMGEQYF,TGTGCCAGCAGCGTAGGCAGGGTGATGGGAGAGCAGTACTTC
.,TRBJ2-2,.,TRBV5-1,CASRKGTDTGELFF,TGCGCCAGCAGGAAAGGTACAGACACCGGGGAGCTGTTTTTT
few,TRBJ2-3,TRBD2,TRBV20-1,CSARAQTSRFTDTQYF,TGCAGTGCTAGAGCGCAGACTAGCAGGTTCACAGATACGCAGTATTTT
.,TRBJ2-7,.,TRBV11-2,CASSEPGHLRYEQYF,TGTGCCAGCAGCGAACCGGGACATCTTCGCTACGAGCAGTACTTC
.,TRBJ1-1,.,TRBV6-5,CASSYSSGIGTEAFF,TGTGCCAGCAGTTACTCTTCGGGGATTGGTACTGAAGCTTTCTTT
.,TRBJ2-2,.,TRBV18,CASSSDQSNTGELVF,TGTGCCAGCTCTTCGGACCAATCGAACACCGGGGAGCTGGTTTTT
.,TRBJ2-1,TRBD2,TRBV12-3/TRBV12-4,CASSYFGSSGAYNEQFF,TGTGCCAGCAGTTACTTTGGATCTAGCGGCGCCTACAATGAGCAGTTCTTC
few,TRBJ1-6,.,TRBV12-3/TRBV12-4,CASSLGVSSNSPLHF,TGTGCCAGCAGTTTGGGGGTCAGTTCTAATTCACCCCTCCACTTT
.,TRBJ1-1,.,TRBV4-3,CASSLGDWDTEAFF,TGCGCCAGCAGCCTTGGGGACTGGGACACTGAAGCTTTCTTT
many,TRBJ2-1,.,TRBV5-1,CASSSGGRSNEQFF,TGCGCCAGCAGCTCAGGCGGGCGATCCAATGAGCAGTTCTTC